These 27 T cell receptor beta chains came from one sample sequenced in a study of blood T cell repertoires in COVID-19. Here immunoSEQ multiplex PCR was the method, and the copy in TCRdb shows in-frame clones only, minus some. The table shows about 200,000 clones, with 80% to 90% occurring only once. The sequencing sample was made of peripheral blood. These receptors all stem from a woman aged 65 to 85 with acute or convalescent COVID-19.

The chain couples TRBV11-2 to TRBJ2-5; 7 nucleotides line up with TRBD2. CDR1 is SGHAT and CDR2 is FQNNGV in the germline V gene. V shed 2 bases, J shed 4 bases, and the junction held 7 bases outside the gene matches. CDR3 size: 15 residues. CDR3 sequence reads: CASSLNPGRGETQYF. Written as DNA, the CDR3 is TGTGCCAGCAGCTTAAATCCGGGGAGGGGAGAGACCCAGTACTTC.

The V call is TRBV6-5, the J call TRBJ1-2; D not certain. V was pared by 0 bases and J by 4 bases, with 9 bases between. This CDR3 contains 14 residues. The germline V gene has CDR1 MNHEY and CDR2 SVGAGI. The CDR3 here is CASSYSPRAYGYTF. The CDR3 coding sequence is TGTGCCAGCAGTTACTCCCCCCGCGCCTATGGCTACACCTTC.

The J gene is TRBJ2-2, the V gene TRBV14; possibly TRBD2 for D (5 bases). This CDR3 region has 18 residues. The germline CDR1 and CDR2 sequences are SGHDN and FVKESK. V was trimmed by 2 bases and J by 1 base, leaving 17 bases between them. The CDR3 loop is CASSQRSGLVMNTGELFF. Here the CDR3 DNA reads TGTGCCAGCAGCCAAAGATCGGGATTGGTCATGAACACCGGGGAGCTGTTTTTT.

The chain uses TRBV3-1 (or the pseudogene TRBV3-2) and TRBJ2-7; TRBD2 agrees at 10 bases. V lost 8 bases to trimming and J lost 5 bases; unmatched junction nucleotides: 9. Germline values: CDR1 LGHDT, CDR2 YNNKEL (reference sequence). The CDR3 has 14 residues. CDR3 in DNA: TGTGCCAGCGGAAGTAGCGGGGGGCCCCACGAGCAGTACTTC. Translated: CASGSSGGPHEQYF.

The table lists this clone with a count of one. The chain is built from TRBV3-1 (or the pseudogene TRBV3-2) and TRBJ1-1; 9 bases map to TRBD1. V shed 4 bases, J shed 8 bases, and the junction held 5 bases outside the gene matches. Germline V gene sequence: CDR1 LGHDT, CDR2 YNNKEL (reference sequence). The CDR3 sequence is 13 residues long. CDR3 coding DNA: TGTGCCAGCAGCCGATCCGGGACAGGGGAAGCTTTCTTT. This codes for CASSRSGTGEAFF.

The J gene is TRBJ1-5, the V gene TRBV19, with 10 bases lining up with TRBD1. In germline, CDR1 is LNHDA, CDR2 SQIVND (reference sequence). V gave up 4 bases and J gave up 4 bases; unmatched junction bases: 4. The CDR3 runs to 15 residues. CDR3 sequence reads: CASSKGTGENQPQHF. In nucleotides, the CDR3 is TGTGCCAGTAGTAAAGGGACAGGGGAGAATCAGCCCCAGCATTTT.

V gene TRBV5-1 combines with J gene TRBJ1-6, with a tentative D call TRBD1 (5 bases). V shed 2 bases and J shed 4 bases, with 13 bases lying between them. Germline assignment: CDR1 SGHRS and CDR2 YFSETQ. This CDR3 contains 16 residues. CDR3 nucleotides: TGCGCCAGCAGCTTTGCGGGGCGTACATATAATTCACCCCTCCACTTT. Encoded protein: CASSFAGRTYNSPLHF.

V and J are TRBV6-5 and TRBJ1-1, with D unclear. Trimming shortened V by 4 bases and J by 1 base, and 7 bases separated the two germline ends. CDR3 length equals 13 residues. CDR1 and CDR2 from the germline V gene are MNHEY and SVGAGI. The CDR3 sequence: CASSWQWNTEAFF. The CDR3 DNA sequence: TGTGCCAGCAGTTGGCAGTGGAACACTGAAGCTTTCTTT.

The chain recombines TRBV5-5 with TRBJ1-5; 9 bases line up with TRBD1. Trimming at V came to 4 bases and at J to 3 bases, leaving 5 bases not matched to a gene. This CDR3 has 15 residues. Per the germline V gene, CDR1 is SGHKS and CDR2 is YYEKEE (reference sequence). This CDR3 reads CASSRGQGANQPQHF. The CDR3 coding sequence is TGTGCCAGCAGCCGGGGACAGGGAGCCAATCAGCCCCAGCATTTT.

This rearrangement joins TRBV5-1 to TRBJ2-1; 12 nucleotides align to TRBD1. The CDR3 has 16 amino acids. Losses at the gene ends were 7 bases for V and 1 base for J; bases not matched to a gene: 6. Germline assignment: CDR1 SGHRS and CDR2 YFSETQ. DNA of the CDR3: TGCGCCAGCTATGGGACAGGGGGCGCGTCCTACAATGAGCAGTTCTTC. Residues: CASYGTGGASYNEQFF.

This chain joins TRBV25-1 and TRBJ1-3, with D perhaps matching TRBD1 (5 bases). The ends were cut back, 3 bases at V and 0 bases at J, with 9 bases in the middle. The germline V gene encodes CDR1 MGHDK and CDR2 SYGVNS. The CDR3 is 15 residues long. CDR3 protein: CASSDPGGSGNTIYF. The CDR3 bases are TGTGCCAGCAGTGACCCCGGGGGCTCTGGAAACACCATATATTTT.

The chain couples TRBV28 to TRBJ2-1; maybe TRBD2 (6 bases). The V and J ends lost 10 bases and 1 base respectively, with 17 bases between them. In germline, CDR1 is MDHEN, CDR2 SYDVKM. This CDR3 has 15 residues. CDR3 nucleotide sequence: TGTGCCACCACTAGCCGGGGACGGTCCTACAATGAGCAGTTCTTC. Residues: CATTSRGRSYNEQFF.

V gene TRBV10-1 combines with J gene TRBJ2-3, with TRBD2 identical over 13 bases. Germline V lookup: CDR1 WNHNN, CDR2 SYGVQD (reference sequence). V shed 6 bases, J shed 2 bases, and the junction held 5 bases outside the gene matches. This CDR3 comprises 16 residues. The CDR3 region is CASSPGLAGVTDTQYF. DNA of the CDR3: TGCGCCAGCAGCCCCGGACTAGCGGGAGTCACAGATACGCAGTATTTT.

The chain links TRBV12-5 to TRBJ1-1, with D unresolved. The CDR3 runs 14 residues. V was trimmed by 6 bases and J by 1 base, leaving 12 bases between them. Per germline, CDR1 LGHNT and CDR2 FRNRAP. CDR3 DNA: TGTGCTAGTGGCCCGGGGAGATCGAACACTGAAGCTTTCTTT. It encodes CASGPGRSNTEAFF.

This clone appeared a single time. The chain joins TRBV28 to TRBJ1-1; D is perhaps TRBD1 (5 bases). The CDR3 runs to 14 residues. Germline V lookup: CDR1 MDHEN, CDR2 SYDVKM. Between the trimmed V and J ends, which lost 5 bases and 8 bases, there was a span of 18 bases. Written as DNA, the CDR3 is TGTGCCAGCAGTCCTTGGTCAGGGATGGCGGAAGCTTTCTTT. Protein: CASSPWSGMAEAFF.

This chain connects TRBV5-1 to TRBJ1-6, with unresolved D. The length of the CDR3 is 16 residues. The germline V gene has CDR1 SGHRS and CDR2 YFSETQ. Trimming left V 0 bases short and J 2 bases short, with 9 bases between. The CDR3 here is CASSLVSGTYNSPLHF. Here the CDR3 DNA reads TGCGCCAGCAGCTTGGTGTCTGGCACCTATAATTCACCCCTCCACTTT.

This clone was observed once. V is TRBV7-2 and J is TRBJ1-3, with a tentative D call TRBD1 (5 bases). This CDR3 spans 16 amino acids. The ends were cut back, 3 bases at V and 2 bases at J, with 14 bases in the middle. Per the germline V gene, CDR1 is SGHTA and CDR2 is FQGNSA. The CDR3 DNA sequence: TGTGCCAGCAGCTTCCTCGGGGGAGTCACTGGAAACACCATATATTTT. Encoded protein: CASSFLGGVTGNTIYF.

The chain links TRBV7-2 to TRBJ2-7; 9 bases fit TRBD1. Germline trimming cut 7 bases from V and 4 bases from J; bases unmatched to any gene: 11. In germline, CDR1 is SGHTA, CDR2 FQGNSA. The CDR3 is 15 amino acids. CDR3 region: CASTPDRGPSYEQYF. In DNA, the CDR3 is TGTGCCAGCACCCCGGACAGGGGACCCTCTTACGAGCAGTACTTC.

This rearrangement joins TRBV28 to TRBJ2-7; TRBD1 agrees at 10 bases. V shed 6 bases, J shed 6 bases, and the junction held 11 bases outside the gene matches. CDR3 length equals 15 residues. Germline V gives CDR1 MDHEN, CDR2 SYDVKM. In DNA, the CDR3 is TGTGCCAGCAGCCCCGCCGGGACAGGGGACGGCGAGCAGTACTTC. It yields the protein CASSPAGTGDGEQYF.

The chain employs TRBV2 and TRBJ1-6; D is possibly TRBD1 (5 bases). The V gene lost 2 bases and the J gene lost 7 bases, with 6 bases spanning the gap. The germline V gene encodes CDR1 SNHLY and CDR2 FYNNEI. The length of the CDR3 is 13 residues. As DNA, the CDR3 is TGTGCCAGCAGTGAACGACAGAATTCACCCCTCCACTTT. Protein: CASSERQNSPLHF.

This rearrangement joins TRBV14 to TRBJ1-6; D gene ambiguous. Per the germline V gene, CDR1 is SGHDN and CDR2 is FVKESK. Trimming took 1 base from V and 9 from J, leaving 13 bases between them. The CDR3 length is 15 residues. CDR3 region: CASSQALGGISPLHF. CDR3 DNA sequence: TGTGCCAGCAGCCAAGCCCTGGGAGGAATTTCACCCCTCCACTTT.

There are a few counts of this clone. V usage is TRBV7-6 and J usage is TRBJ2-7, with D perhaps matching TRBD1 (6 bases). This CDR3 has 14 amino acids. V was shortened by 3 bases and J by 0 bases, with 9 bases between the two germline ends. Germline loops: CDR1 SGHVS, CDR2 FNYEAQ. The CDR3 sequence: CASSLTDSSYEQYF. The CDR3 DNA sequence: TGTGCCAGCAGCTTGACGGACAGCTCCTACGAGCAGTACTTC.

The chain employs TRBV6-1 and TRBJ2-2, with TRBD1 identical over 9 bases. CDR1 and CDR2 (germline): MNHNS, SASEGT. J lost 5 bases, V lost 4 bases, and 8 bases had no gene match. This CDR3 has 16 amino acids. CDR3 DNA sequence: TGTGCCAGCAGTGGGTACAGGGGGCGCGGAACCGGGGAGCTGTTTTTT. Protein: CASSGYRGRGTGELFF.

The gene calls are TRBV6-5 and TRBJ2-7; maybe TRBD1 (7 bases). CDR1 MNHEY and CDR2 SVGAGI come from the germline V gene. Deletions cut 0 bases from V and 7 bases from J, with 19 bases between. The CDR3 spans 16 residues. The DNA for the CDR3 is TGTGCCAGCAGTTACTCGCGAGGACAGGACCGGGGGGAGCAGTACTTC. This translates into CASSYSRGQDRGEQYF.

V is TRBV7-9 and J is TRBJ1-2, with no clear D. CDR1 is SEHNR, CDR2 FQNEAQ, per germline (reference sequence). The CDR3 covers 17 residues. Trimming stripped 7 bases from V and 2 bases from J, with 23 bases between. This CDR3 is CASTFSSRRTSNYGYTF. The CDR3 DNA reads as TGTGCCAGCACCTTCAGTTCCAGACGGACTTCAAACTATGGCTACACCTTC. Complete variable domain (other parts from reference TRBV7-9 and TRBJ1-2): DTGVSQNPRHKITKRGQNVTFRCDPISEHNRLYWYRQTLGQGPEFLTYFQNEAQLEKSRLLSDRFSAERPKGSFSTLEIQRTEQGDSAMYLCASTFSSRRTSNYGYTFGSGTRLTVV.

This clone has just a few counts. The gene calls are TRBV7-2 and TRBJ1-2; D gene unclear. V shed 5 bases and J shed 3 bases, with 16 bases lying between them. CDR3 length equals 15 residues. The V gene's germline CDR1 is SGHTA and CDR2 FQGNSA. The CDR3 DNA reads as TGTGCCAGCAGCCTAAACGGACTACGGGACTATGGCTACACCTTC. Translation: CASSLNGLRDYGYTF.

The CDR3 spells CASLTPTSGRGGELFF. In nucleotides, the CDR3 is TGTGCCAGTCTTACCCCCACTAGCGGGAGGGGCGGGGAGCTGTTTTTT. The genes are TRBV19 and TRBJ2-2; 13 nucleotides agree with TRBD2. CDR1 is LNHDA, CDR2 SQIVND, per germline (reference sequence). The junction had 10 bases not matched to a gene; V was cut back by 8 bases and J by 7 bases. There are 16 residues in the CDR3.